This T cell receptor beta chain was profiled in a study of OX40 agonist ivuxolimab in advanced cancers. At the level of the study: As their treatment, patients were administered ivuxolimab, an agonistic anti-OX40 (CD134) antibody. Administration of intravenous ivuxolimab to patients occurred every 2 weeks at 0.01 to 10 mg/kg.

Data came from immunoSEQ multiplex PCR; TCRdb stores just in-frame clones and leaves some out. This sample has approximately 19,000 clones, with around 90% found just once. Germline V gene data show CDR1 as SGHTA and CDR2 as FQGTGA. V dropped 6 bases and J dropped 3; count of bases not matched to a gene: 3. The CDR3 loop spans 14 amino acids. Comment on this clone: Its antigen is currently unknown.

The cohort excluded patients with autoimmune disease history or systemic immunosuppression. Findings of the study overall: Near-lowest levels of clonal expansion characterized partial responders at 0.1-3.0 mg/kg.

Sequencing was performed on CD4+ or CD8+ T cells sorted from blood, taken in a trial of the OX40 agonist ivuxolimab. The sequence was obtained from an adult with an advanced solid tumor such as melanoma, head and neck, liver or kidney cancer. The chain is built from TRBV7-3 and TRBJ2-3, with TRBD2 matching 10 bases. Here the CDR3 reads CASSTSGTTDTQYF. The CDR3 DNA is TGTGCCAGCAGTACTAGCGGGACGACAGATACGCAGTATTTT.